What follows are 26 T cell receptor beta chains derived from one specimen sequenced in a study of Graves' ophthalmopathy and Graves' hyperthyroidism. Amplification of TCR beta CDR3 regions used RNA transcripts. First-round RT-PCR employed HTBI primers, with a second-round multiplex PCR after it. Using its own MiXCR run on the multiplex PCR reads, TCRdb lists one record per CDR3 protein. The table shows 400,000 to 450,000 distinct CDR3 sequences, with about 21% occurring only once. The sequenced sample was peripheral blood. Receptors were obtained from a woman under 30 with stable Graves' hyperthyroidism.

This clonotype showed up many times. The V gene is TRBV3-1, the J gene TRBJ2-7; D is uncertain. The germline V and J ends were trimmed by 1 base and 1 base, with 8 bases remaining between them. The CDR3 has 14 residues. The germline V gene encodes CDR1 LGHDT and CDR2 YNNKEL (reference sequence). DNA for the CDR3: TGTGCCAGCAGCCAAGGAGTTGGATCCTACGAGCAGTACTTC. As protein: CASSQGVGSYEQYF.

This clonotype was recorded many times. The chain carries TRBV20-1 and TRBJ1-2, with 7 bases fitting TRBD1. Germline V gene sequence: CDR1 DFQATT, CDR2 SNEGSKA (reference sequence). V lost 1 base, J lost 8 bases, and 4 bases stayed unmatched. This CDR3 region has 12 residues. The CDR3 is CSARGDRRGYTF. CDR3 nucleotide sequence: TGCAGTGCTAGAGGGGACAGAAGGGGCTACACCTTC.

In its sample, this clonotype was seen many times. The chain couples TRBV30 to TRBJ2-7; 8 nucleotides align to TRBD2. The trim removed 0 bases at V and 0 bases at J, leaving 1 base unmatched. There are 14 residues in the CDR3. Germline V gene lookup returns CDR1 GTSNPN and CDR2 SVGIG (reference sequence). CDR3 in amino acids: CAWSVLADSYEQYF. In DNA, the CDR3 is TGTGCCTGGAGTGTACTAGCGGACTCCTACGAGCAGTACTTC.

The chain recombines TRBV12-3 or TRBV12-4 with TRBJ2-5; the D gene is possibly TRBD1 (6 bases). V lost 3 bases to trimming and J lost 6 bases, with 14 bases between them. This CDR3 has 14 amino acids. DNA of the CDR3: TGTGCCAGCAGTTTGGTCGAGGGGGTAAAGACCCAGTACTTC. It translates to CASSLVEGVKTQYF.

This clonotype has just a few counts. The chain uses TRBV5-6 and TRBJ1-2, with D maybe TRBD1 (5 bases). The germline V and J ends were trimmed by 0 bases and 0 bases, with 21 bases remaining between them. Germline V gives CDR1 SGHDT, CDR2 YYEEEE. CDR3 length equals 19 residues. The CDR3 spells CASSLGAGGTTTSNYGYTF. In DNA, the CDR3 is TGTGCCAGCAGCTTGGGGGCAGGAGGGACGACCACCTCTAACTATGGCTACACCTTC.

This clonotype was counted ten times or more. The genes are TRBV6-5 and TRBJ1-6, with D possibly being TRBD1 (5 bases). The CDR3 consists of 15 residues. V lost 6 bases, J lost 0 bases, and 9 bases lay in between. CDR1 is MNHEY, CDR2 SVGAGI, per germline. The CDR3 loop reads CASRPDSSYNSPLHF. As DNA, the CDR3 is TGTGCCAGCAGACCCGACAGCTCCTATAATTCACCCCTCCACTTT.

The table lists this clonotype with many counts. V and J are TRBV24-1 and TRBJ1-2; the D is unclear. With 4 bases removed from V and 8 bases from J, the gap between germline ends came to 10 bases. Germline lookup yields CDR1 KGHDR and CDR2 SFDVKD. The CDR3 covers 12 residues. CDR3 in amino acids: CATSDLHGGYTF. The DNA of the CDR3 is TGTGCCACCAGTGACCTACATGGAGGCTACACCTTC.

This clonotype was recorded once. V gene TRBV7-2 combines with J gene TRBJ1-2; tentative D call: TRBD1 (6 bases). Germline lookup yields CDR1 SGHTA and CDR2 FQGNSA. The CDR3 extends over 15 amino acids. Trimming pared 2 bases from V and 4 bases from J, leaving 14 bases between. The CDR3 protein is CASSLIPGQGYGYTF. The CDR3 nucleotides are TGTGCCAGCAGCTTAATCCCGGGACAAGGCTATGGCTACACCTTC.

This clonotype was recorded at least ten times. The gene calls are TRBV2 and TRBJ2-2; either TRBD1 or TRBD2 may fit D (6 bases each). V lost 4 bases to trimming and J lost 3 bases, with 12 bases between them. Germline values: CDR1 SNHLY, CDR2 FYNNEI. This CDR3 is built from 15 residues. In DNA form, the CDR3 reads TGTGCCAGCAGTGTTCGGGGGCAGGACACCGGGGAGCTGTTTTTT. This encodes CASSVRGQDTGELFF.

The gene calls are TRBV19 and TRBJ1-3; D is uncertain. The V and J ends lost 2 bases and 0 bases respectively, with 14 bases between them. Germline CDR1 LNHDA, CDR2 SQIVND (reference sequence). The CDR3 totals 17 residues. CDR3 DNA: TGTGCCAGTAGTATATTGAGGGTTGGCAGCTCTGGAAACACCATATATTTT. Amino acid sequence: CASSILRVGSSGNTIYF.

There are many counts of this clonotype. The chain has TRBV7-2 and TRBJ1-2; D not certain. This CDR3 spans 13 amino acids. Between the trimmed V and J ends, which lost 2 bases and 4 bases, there was a span of 8 bases. Germline V CDR1 and CDR2: SGHTA, FQGNSA. The CDR3 coding sequence is TGTGCCAGCAGCTTACGGTGGGGCTATGGCTACACCTTC. Encoded protein: CASSLRWGYGYTF.

This clonotype was recorded at least ten times. The rearrangement joins TRBV6-2 or TRBV6-3 to TRBJ2-3; D gene unclear. This CDR3 region has 15 residues. V lost 7 bases to trimming and J lost 2 bases, with 16 bases between them. Per the germline V gene, CDR1 is MNHEY and CDR2 is SVGEGT. In DNA, the CDR3 is TGTGCCAGCAACCTTTGGAAGGGAACCACAGATACGCAGTATTTT. Amino acids: CASNLWKGTTDTQYF.

This clonotype was recorded many times. In DNA, the CDR3 is TGTGCCGCTTCCGGGGGAATCCACCAAGAGACCCAGTACTTC. Its protein is CAASGGIHQETQYF. The rearrangement joins TRBV24-1 to TRBJ2-5, with D possibly TRBD2 on 6 matching bases. Trimming took off 12 bases at V and 0 bases at J, with 16 bases between the two ends. The germline V gene has CDR1 KGHDR and CDR2 SFDVKD. This CDR3 contains 14 residues.

This chain joins TRBV4-1 and TRBJ2-4, with a weak D call TRBD2 (7 bases). The CDR3 contains 16 residues. Germline V gives CDR1 MGHRA, CDR2 YSYEKL. Trimming took 4 bases from V and 2 from J, leaving 15 bases between them. The CDR3 sequence is CASSRGGGGTKNIQYF. CDR3 nucleotide sequence: TGCGCCAGCAGCCGAGGAGGGGGGGGGACCAAAAACATTCAGTACTTC.

This clonotype was seen at least ten times. This chain connects TRBV19 to TRBJ2-7, with 7 bases identical to TRBD1. The CDR3 spans 13 residues. Germline V CDR1 and CDR2: LNHDA, SQIVND (reference sequence). The J segment lost 2 bases and the V segment lost 5 bases, leaving 3 bases of the junction unmatched. The CDR3 loop reads CASSDGTAYEQYF. The CDR3 DNA is TGTGCCAGTAGTGACGGGACAGCCTACGAGCAGTACTTC. Supplemented by reference TRBV19 and TRBJ2-7, the full variable domain reads DGGITQSPKYLFRKEGQNVTLSCEQNLNHDAMYWYRQDPGQGLRLIYYSQIVNDFQKGDIAEGYSVSREKKESFPLTVTSAQKNPTAFYLCASSDGTAYEQYFGPGTRLTVT.

The table lists this clonotype with many counts. The chain links TRBV24-1 to TRBJ2-1; 8 nucleotides match TRBD2. Germline CDR1 reads KGHDR; CDR2 reads SFDVKD. Trimming took 6 bases from V and 7 from J; bases not matched to a gene: 7. CDR3 length: 14 amino acids. CDR3 in amino acids: CATSSPGLENEQFF. The CDR3 DNA reads as TGTGCCACCAGTTCTCCGGGACTAGAGAATGAGCAGTTCTTC.

This clonotype was seen at least ten times. The rearrangement uses TRBV7-3 and TRBJ1-1; D is unclear. The CDR3 totals 15 residues. Per germline, CDR1 SGHTA and CDR2 FQGTGA. Trimming removed 4 bases from V and 4 bases from J, with 16 bases in between. CDR3 loop: CASSSSGGLGTEAFF. The DNA of the CDR3 is TGTGCCAGCAGCTCTTCCGGAGGGCTGGGCACTGAAGCTTTCTTT.

This chain joins TRBV20-1 and TRBJ2-7, with D perhaps TRBD1 (6 bases). Trimming removed 4 bases from V and 0 bases from J, with 10 bases in between. Per the germline V gene, CDR1 is DFQATT and CDR2 is SNEGSKA (reference sequence). This CDR3 region has 13 residues. CDR3 DNA sequence: TGCAGTGCTAACCGGGACAACTCCTACGAGCAGTACTTC. Protein product: CSANRDNSYEQYF.

This clonotype was observed at least ten times. This chain joins TRBV2 and TRBJ1-2; D perhaps matches TRBD1 (6 bases). Trimming shortened V by 3 bases and J by 8 bases, and 16 bases separated the two germline ends. In germline, CDR1 is SNHLY, CDR2 FYNNEI. The CDR3 extends over 14 amino acids. CDR3 sequence: CASSDDTNRVGYTF. In DNA form, the CDR3 reads TGTGCCAGCAGTGACGATACAAACAGGGTCGGCTACACCTTC.

The J gene is TRBJ2-6, the V gene TRBV30; unclear D gene. The CDR3 is made up of 15 amino acids. V lost 4 bases to trimming and J lost 4 bases, with 14 bases between them. CDR1 and CDR2 from the germline V gene are GTSNPN and SVGIG (reference sequence). The CDR3 loop is CAWTRGPLGANVLTF. The CDR3 DNA sequence: TGTGCCTGGACCAGAGGCCCTCTCGGGGCCAACGTCCTGACTTTC.

This clonotype was counted ten times or more. The gene calls are TRBV6-1 and TRBJ1-2; 9 bases are a match to TRBD1. The trim removed 2 bases at V and 3 bases at J, leaving 7 bases unmatched. Germline V CDR1 and CDR2: MNHNS, SASEGT. This CDR3 region has 16 residues. CDR3 DNA sequence: TGTGCCAGCAGTGAATCGATAGGACAGGGGTACTATGGCTACACCTTC. Translation: CASSESIGQGYYGYTF.

Many counts were recorded for this clonotype. The V gene is TRBV12-3 or TRBV12-4, the J gene TRBJ2-2; 8 nucleotides agree with TRBD2. V gave up 4 bases and J gave up 2 bases; unmatched junction bases: 9. This CDR3 is 17 amino acids long. CDR3 in amino acids: CASSSRGLAGNTGELFF. The CDR3 nucleotides read TGTGCCAGCAGTTCCCGGGGGCTAGCGGGTAACACCGGGGAGCTGTTTTTT.

Only a few counts were recorded for this clonotype. The chain carries TRBV20-1 and TRBJ1-2; tentative D call: TRBD1 (5 bases). This CDR3 has 12 residues. CDR1 and CDR2 from the germline V gene are DFQATT and SNEGSKA (reference sequence). CDR3: CTYRGPFHGYTF. CDR3 DNA: TGCACATATCGGGGCCCTTTTCATGGCTACACCTTC.

This clonotype appeared a single time. This chain connects TRBV28 to TRBJ2-7, with D unclear. With 4 bases removed from V and 3 bases from J, the gap between germline ends came to 13 bases. This CDR3 spans 14 amino acids. Looked up from germline, CDR1 is MDHEN and CDR2 is SYDVKM. CDR3 sequence: CASSSPGLRYEQYF. CDR3 DNA: TGTGCCAGCAGTTCCCCCGGGCTCCGCTACGAGCAGTACTTC.

V is TRBV5-5 and J is TRBJ1-2; D not resolved. Trimming took 2 bases from V and 0 from J, leaving 8 bases between them. Germline V CDR1 and CDR2: SGHKS, YYEKEE (reference sequence). There are 14 residues in the CDR3. In DNA form, the CDR3 reads TGTGCCAGCAGCTTCGAAGTGACTAACTATGGCTACACCTTC. It yields the protein CASSFEVTNYGYTF.

This clonotype was seen many times. This sequence joins TRBV10-3 and TRBJ1-1; D gene ambiguous. There are 13 residues in the CDR3. Germline CDR1 and CDR2: ENHRY and SYGVKD. The V gene lost 8 bases and the J gene lost 2 bases, with 12 bases spanning the gap. The CDR3 reads CAISLGVNTEAFF. The DNA of the CDR3 is TGTGCCATCTCTCTGGGCGTTAACACTGAAGCTTTCTTT.